These T cell receptor beta chains were read from a single sample in a study of T cells after yellow fever vaccination. Each CDR3 protein is one row after TCRdb ran MiXCR on the 5' RACE reads. This table holds roughly 150,000 distinct CDR3 sequences, 6% to 7.5% found once. The material was CD4+ T cells sorted from PBMCs, obtained 4 to 5 days after the first yellow fever vaccination. These receptors were collected from a man aged 18 to 30 who received the YFV17D yellow fever vaccine. Both conserved end residues are part of each CDR3.

J	V	CDR3
TRBJ2-2	TRBV5-1	CASSAGGGNTGELFF
TRBJ2-1	TRBV5-1	CASSLGRAENEQFF
TRBJ1-1	TRBV4-1	CASSPADQAQAEAFF
TRBJ1-1	TRBV7-2	CASSLNFLLNTEAFF
TRBJ2-7	TRBV5-6	CASSFQGVYEQYF
TRBJ1-2	TRBV27	CASSLYLGYGYTF
TRBJ2-1	TRBV7-9	CASRGTGYNEQFF
TRBJ1-5	TRBV5-1	CASSFAINQPQHF
TRBJ2-5	TRBV2	CASSNRDRGVETQYF
TRBJ2-2	TRBV7-3	CASSPSGEELFF
TRBJ1-5	TRBV5-1	CASSLLGREDQPQHF
TRBJ1-6	TRBV25-1	CASTRTGLNSPLHF
TRBJ1-5	TRBV27	CASSNPGLNQPQHF
TRBJ1-3	TRBV28	CASRPGRSGNTIYF
TRBJ2-5	TRBV11-2	CASSLDPKVETQYF
TRBJ2-2	TRBV5-6	CASSFDRDTGELFF
TRBJ2-3	TRBV4-3	CASSQELSGFTTDTQYF
TRBJ2-5	TRBV11-3	CASSSRRGEETQYF
TRBJ2-5	TRBV5-6	CASSLGTWAETQYF
TRBJ2-5	TRBV27	CASMTGGETQYF
TRBJ2-7	TRBV5-6	CASSLVLAGDYMGEQYF
TRBJ2-5	TRBV19	CASSAGAAGVETQYF
TRBJ2-2	TRBV4-3	CASSQVAGELFF
TRBJ1-1	TRBV3-1	CASSLGTVNTEAFF
TRBJ2-1	TRBV25-1	CASTRGRGLSEQFF
TRBJ1-3	TRBV5-1	CASRAPGADGNTIYF
TRBJ2-5	TRBV4-3	CASSQEAGQQETQYF
TRBJ2-2	TRBV19	CASSPGHFNTGELFF
TRBJ1-1	TRBV3-1	CASSQGGGTEAFF
TRBJ2-3	TRBV27	CASSFVGETDTQYF
TRBJ2-1	TRBV5-1	CASSLEARSSYNEQFF
TRBJ2-3	TRBV2	CASSGSVDTQYF
TRBJ2-7	TRBV12-3/TRBV12-4	CASSLGLVPPSSSYEQYF
TRBJ2-1	TRBV12-3/TRBV12-4	CASSFSLQGTALYNEQFF
TRBJ2-2	TRBV7-2	CASSFSPGNTGELFF
TRBJ2-2	TRBV4-2	CASSQETNTGELFF
TRBJ2-5	TRBV10-3	CAISEGQRGGEETQYF
TRBJ2-3	TRBV15	CATSRDKGLHTQYF
TRBJ1-2	TRBV7-8	CASRPQGFYGYTF
TRBJ2-1	TRBV20-1	CSASLITWPLIYEQFF
TRBJ2-3	TRBV21-1	CASSKEGWQGEITDTQYF
TRBJ2-1	TRBV7-2	CASSLPWVEQFF
TRBJ2-7	TRBV20-1	CSARRRTGAYEQYF
TRBJ1-1	TRBV3-1	CASSQDKQVLNTEAFF
TRBJ2-1	TRBV14	CASSLLRGINEQFF
TRBJ2-1	TRBV20-1	CSARDRGQGGPYNEQFF
TRBJ2-3	TRBV3-1	CASSRTLGLAGDTQYF
TRBJ2-1	TRBV20-1	CSARGLVGEQFF
TRBJ2-5	TRBV18	CASSPRTGKGETQYF
TRBJ2-6	TRBV11-1	CASSYPSFRRGPHSGANVLTF